Each of the 32 T cell receptor beta chains below was sequenced from the same sample in a study of vaccination effects on CD4 cells after COVID-19. The data were produced by immunoSEQ multiplex PCR, yet TCRdb's version contains in-frame clones alone and is incomplete. The table lists about 17,000 clones, over 65% of them singletons. Viral peptide pool expansion of antigen-specific CD4+ T cells preceded sequencing in the ViraFEST assay. Upon completion of around eleven days in culture, CD4+ T cells were isolated. Confirmation by PCR established that the person had SARS-CoV-2 infection between March and December 2020. BNT162b2 vaccine or mRNA-1273 vaccine was given to participants in two doses. These receptors' antigens are unknown. This specimen was CD4+ T cells from PBMCs cultured with SARS-CoV-2 spike peptides, taken after COVID-19 vaccination. These receptors were collected from a human donor who had a prior SARS-CoV-2 infection.

The V gene is TRBV14, the J gene TRBJ1-2; D gene unclear. The CDR3 sequence is 14 residues long. Germline V gene data show CDR1 as SGHDN and CDR2 as FVKESK. V shed 0 bases and J shed 6 bases, with 11 bases lying between them. CDR3 loop: CASSQEQIGDGYTF. The CDR3 DNA reads as TGTGCCAGCAGCCAAGAACAGATTGGAGATGGCTACACCTTC.

V gene TRBV10-3 combines with J gene TRBJ1-6, with 9 bases identical to TRBD1. V shed 7 bases, J shed 5 bases, and the junction held 12 bases outside the gene matches. The CDR3 loop spans 17 amino acids. Germline loops: CDR1 ENHRY, CDR2 SYGVKD. CDR3 nucleotide sequence: TGTGCCATCAAGCGGGACACAGGGGGCGCGGATAATTCACCCCTCCACTTT. This encodes CAIKRDTGGADNSPLHF.

V gene TRBV15 combines with J gene TRBJ1-5; D gene uncertain. V dropped 2 bases and J dropped 1 base, with 6 bases sitting between them. The germline V gene encodes CDR1 LNHNV and CDR2 YYDKDF (reference sequence). The CDR3 extends over 14 amino acids. Here the CDR3 DNA reads TGTGCCACCAGCAGAATGTACAGCAATCAGCCCCAGCATTTT. It specifies CATSRMYSNQPQHF.

The sample holds a few counts of this clone. The chain links TRBV27 to TRBJ2-7; D may be TRBD1 or TRBD2 (5 bases each). Germline values: CDR1 MNHEY, CDR2 SMNVEV (reference sequence). Trimming took 3 bases from V and 0 from J, leaving 12 bases between them. The CDR3 is made up of 15 amino acids. The CDR3 DNA reads as TGTGCCAGCAGTTTGTCCGGGACGGACTCCTACGAGCAGTACTTC. It yields the protein CASSLSGTDSYEQYF.

This sequence joins TRBV3-1 (or the pseudogene TRBV3-2) and TRBJ1-1; D ambiguous. The CDR3 is 12 amino acids. Trimming pared 6 bases from V and 0 bases from J, leaving 5 bases between. Germline CDR1 is LGHDT and CDR2 is YNNKEL (reference sequence). This chain's CDR3 is CASRSLNTEAFF. The CDR3 DNA reads TGTGCCAGCAGGAGCCTGAACACTGAAGCTTTCTTT.

The rearrangement joins TRBV7-2 to TRBJ2-1; TRBD2 matches at 12 bases. Looked up from germline, CDR1 is SGHTA and CDR2 is FQGNSA. V gave up 5 bases and J gave up 5 bases; unmatched junction bases: 10. The CDR3 runs 17 residues. The CDR3 bases are TGTGCCAGCAGCGGGGTAACTAGCGGGAGGCCAAACAATGAGCAGTTCTTC. This codes for CASSGVTSGRPNNEQFF.

This sequence joins TRBV20-1 and TRBJ2-5; maybe TRBD2 (6 bases). Trimming stripped 6 bases from V and 2 bases from J, with 7 bases between. Germline values: CDR1 DFQATT, CDR2 SNEGSKA (reference sequence). The CDR3 has 11 amino acids. The CDR3 sequence is CSARGQETQYF. CDR3 DNA sequence: TGCAGTGCCCGGGGGCAAGAGACCCAGTACTTC.

The chain has TRBV3-1 (or the pseudogene TRBV3-2) and TRBJ2-1, with a possible D match to TRBD2 (5 bases). Germline V gene lookup returns CDR1 LGHDT and CDR2 YNNKEL (reference sequence). This CDR3 has 20 residues. V lost 5 bases to trimming and J lost 3 bases, with 29 bases between them. DNA for the CDR3: TGTGCCAGCAGCAACCTCCTGAGGAGGACCGGCCGTTTTATCTACAATGAGCAGTTCTTC. This sequence encodes CASSNLLRRTGRFIYNEQFF.

This chain joins TRBV2 and TRBJ2-5; 8 positions agree with TRBD1. V lost 6 bases, J lost 2 bases, and 5 bases stayed unmatched. CDR3 length: 14 amino acids. From germline, CDR1 is SNHLY and CDR2 FYNNEI. CDR3 bases: TGTGCCAGCAGCCCGGACAGGGCTCAAGAGACCCAGTACTTC. It encodes CASSPDRAQETQYF.

This sequence joins TRBV6-5 and TRBJ1-4; D perhaps matches TRBD1 (6 bases). V lost 6 bases and J lost 8, with 16 bases in between. The CDR3 totals 14 residues. CDR1 and CDR2 from the germline V gene are MNHEY and SVGAGI. The CDR3 nucleotides read TGTGCCAGCAGCCGAGGGGGGTTAGGGGAAAAACTGTTTTTT. Translated: CASSRGGLGEKLFF.

This chain links TRBV14 with TRBJ2-2; tentatively, D is TRBD1 (5 bases). The CDR3 length is 13 residues. Germline CDR1 SGHDN, CDR2 FVKESK. V shed 4 bases and J shed 7 bases, with 10 bases lying between them. The CDR3 nucleotides are TGTGCCAGCAGCCCATTTAGGGGCGGGGAGCTGTTTTTT. Translation: CASSPFRGGELFF.

This clone is labeled as large (0.1 to 1%). J is TRBJ1-5 and V is TRBV12-3 or TRBV12-4, with unresolved D. Trimming cost V 6 bases and J 5 bases, with 11 bases left between them. This CDR3 spans 13 amino acids. The CDR3 sequence: CASRRRVDQPQHF. CDR3 coding DNA: TGTGCCAGCAGACGACGGGTGGATCAGCCCCAGCATTTT.

The chain joins TRBV11-2 to TRBJ2-5; the D gene is possibly TRBD2 (5 bases). Per the germline V gene, CDR1 is SGHAT and CDR2 is FQNNGV. CDR3 length equals 12 residues. Trimming removed 5 bases from V and 5 bases from J, with 9 bases in between. The chain's CDR3 is CASSVQRETQYF. CDR3 bases: TGTGCCAGCAGCGTCCAGCGGGAGACCCAGTACTTC.

The chain has TRBV18 and TRBJ1-4, with D unresolved. Germline V gives CDR1 KGHSH, CDR2 LQKENI. This CDR3 has 14 residues. V was clipped by 3 bases and J by 8 bases, with 13 bases between them. The CDR3 loop is CASSPGESYEKLFF. The DNA of the CDR3 is TGTGCCAGCTCACCCGGGGAATCCTACGAAAAACTGTTTTTT.

The V and J genes are TRBV18 and TRBJ2-3, with unresolved D. The CDR3 runs 13 residues. From germline, CDR1 is KGHSH and CDR2 LQKENI. The germline V and J ends were trimmed by 0 bases and 2 bases, with 3 bases remaining between them. For the CDR3, the DNA is TGTGCCAGCTCACCACCCAACACAGATACGCAGTATTTT. Encoded protein: CASSPPNTDTQYF.

The genes are TRBV30 and TRBJ2-2; the match to TRBD1 covers 11 bases. The CDR3 covers 16 residues. Germline lookup yields CDR1 GTSNPN and CDR2 SVGIG (reference sequence). V lost 3 bases, J lost 4 bases, and 7 bases stayed unmatched. The CDR3 sequence: CAWSAAGTGGTGELFF. The DNA of the CDR3 is TGTGCCTGGAGCGCGGCCGGGACAGGGGGCACCGGGGAGCTGTTTTTT.

This chain connects TRBV11-3 to TRBJ2-6; D is unresolved. This CDR3 is 15 amino acids long. Trimming removed 2 bases at V and 2 bases at J, with 7 bases between. Germline V lookup: CDR1 SGHNT, CDR2 YENEEA. The CDR3 DNA sequence: TGTGCCAGCAGCTTACAGGCTGCTGGGGCCAACGTCCTGACTTTC. Its translation: CASSLQAAGANVLTF.

There are a few counts of this clone. This rearrangement joins TRBV6-2 or TRBV6-3 to TRBJ2-5; 8 bases agree with TRBD2. CDR1 is MNHEY, CDR2 SVGEGT, per germline. This CDR3 is 15 amino acids long. The trim removed 2 bases at V and 5 bases at J, leaving 7 bases unmatched. The CDR3 loop is CASSYLRGAGETQYF. The DNA for the CDR3 is TGTGCCAGCAGTTACCTGCGGGGGGCCGGGGAGACCCAGTACTTC.

V and J are TRBV7-2 and TRBJ1-2, with D tentatively TRBD1 (5 bases). Deletions cut 4 bases from V and 4 bases from J, with 13 bases between. The CDR3 covers 14 residues. Germline V CDR1 and CDR2: SGHTA, FQGNSA. Here the CDR3 DNA reads TGTGCCAGCAGCTATAGTGCGGGGGTCTATGGCTACACCTTC. Its protein is CASSYSAGVYGYTF.

This clone was recorded only once. V and J are TRBV7-3 and TRBJ1-6; D unclear. Trimming removed 5 bases at V and 5 bases at J, with 7 bases between. Germline V gene lookup returns CDR1 SGHTA and CDR2 FQGTGA. The CDR3 contains 13 residues. The CDR3 DNA reads TGTGCCAGCAGCCCTAAGAATAATTCACCCCTCCACTTT. It encodes CASSPKNNSPLHF.

V is TRBV2 and J is TRBJ1-6, with 9 nucleotides matching TRBD1. In germline, CDR1 is SNHLY, CDR2 FYNNEI. The CDR3 covers 15 residues. The junction had 11 bases not matched to a gene; V was cut back by 6 bases and J by 11 bases. The CDR3 DNA reads as TGTGCCAGCAGCGGGAGACAGGGGGGTACGACACCCCTCCACTTT. Amino acid sequence: CASSGRQGGTTPLHF.

The chain uses TRBV7-9 and TRBJ1-2; TRBD1 matches 7 bases. The CDR3 covers 15 residues. Germline V gene lookup returns CDR1 SEHNR and CDR2 FQNEAQ (reference sequence). J was trimmed by 6 bases and V by 5 bases; bases with no gene match: 12. The CDR3 region has the DNA TGTGCCAGCAGCCCGCGGACAGGTGGGGAGGATGGCTACACCTTC. As protein: CASSPRTGGEDGYTF.

In this sample, this clone is large. Other DNA sequences from this sample encode an identical CDR3 as well. The V call is TRBV6-5, the J call TRBJ1-2; 8 bases line up with TRBD1. V lost 0 bases and J lost 4; bases outside the gene matches: 4. The CDR3 loop spans 15 amino acids. CDR1 is MNHEY and CDR2 is SVGAGI in the germline V gene. The CDR3 loop is CASSYSTGGVYGYTF. CDR3 DNA sequence: TGTGCCAGCAGTTACTCAACAGGGGGTGTCTATGGCTACACCTTC.

For this clone: One junction end disagrees with the germline gene, perhaps due to a read error. The chain recombines TRBV6-1 with TRBJ2-7; D not certain. CDR1 is MNHNS and CDR2 is SASEGT in the germline V gene. CDR3 length: 12 residues. DNA of the CDR3: TGTGCCAACAGTGACAAGGGCTACGAGCAGTACTTC. Translated: CANSDKGYEQYF.

A single count supports this clone. The genes are TRBV7-2 and TRBJ2-7; 8 bases line up with TRBD2. Germline assignment: CDR1 SGHTA and CDR2 FQGNSA. The V gene end was trimmed by 2 bases and the J gene end by 5 bases; junction bases not matched to a gene: 8. The CDR3 runs 15 residues. In DNA form, the CDR3 reads TGTGCCAGCAGCTTAAGTGTGGGAGCGGGGGACGAGCAGTACTTC. It yields the protein CASSLSVGAGDEQYF.

The V gene is TRBV7-8, the J gene TRBJ2-3, with D perhaps matching TRBD1 or TRBD2 (5 bases each). V was clipped by 5 bases and J by 4 bases, with 22 bases between them. The V gene's germline CDR1 is SGHVS and CDR2 FQNEAQ. This CDR3 is built from 17 residues. CDR3 in DNA: TGTGCCAGCAGCCCACGGGACCACATGAGTAGCTCAGATACGCAGTATTTT. Protein product: CASSPRDHMSSSDTQYF.

The rearrangement joins TRBV11-2 to TRBJ1-3; D gene uncertain. V was trimmed by 5 bases and J by 0 bases, leaving 11 bases between them. The CDR3 spans 15 residues. Germline loops: CDR1 SGHAT, CDR2 FQNNGV. The CDR3 is CASSPGGLSGNTIYF. In DNA, the CDR3 is TGTGCCAGCAGCCCCGGCGGACTCTCTGGAAACACCATATATTTT.

V usage is TRBV6-2 or TRBV6-3 and J usage is TRBJ2-3; 16 nucleotides align to TRBD2. After removal of 5 bases from V and 4 bases from J, the junction contained 3 bases not matched to a gene. The germline V gene encodes CDR1 MNHEY and CDR2 SVGEGT. The CDR3 runs to 16 residues. CDR3: CASSTGTSGRADTQYF. The CDR3 bases are TGTGCCAGCAGTACTGGGACTAGCGGGAGGGCAGATACGCAGTATTTT.

This sequence joins TRBV20-1 and TRBJ1-2, with TRBD1 as a possible D gene (6 bases). Germline-derived CDR1 and CDR2 are DFQATT and SNEGSKA (reference sequence). The V end lost 3 bases, the J end lost 8 bases, and 16 bases lay between the germline ends. The CDR3 runs to 13 residues. Here the CDR3 reads CSASLGSGGGYTF. The CDR3 DNA follows: TGCAGTGCTAGTCTAGGGAGTGGGGGCGGCTACACCTTC.

V usage is TRBV7-2 and J usage is TRBJ2-5; possibly TRBD2 for D (6 bases). CDR1 is SGHTA, CDR2 FQGNSA, per germline. V was cut by 4 bases and J by 7 bases, with 16 bases left in between. This CDR3 has 14 residues. Written as DNA, the CDR3 is TGTGCCAGCAGCTCTCAGCGGGCCGGGGGGACCCAGTACTTC. It specifies CASSSQRAGGTQYF.

The chain is built from TRBV5-4 and TRBJ2-3; 10 positions match TRBD2. The CDR3 has 15 amino acids. The trim removed 1 base at V and 6 bases at J, leaving 5 bases unmatched. Germline values: CDR1 SGHNT, CDR2 YYREEE (reference sequence). The CDR3 sequence: CASSLRSGREDTQYF. CDR3 sequence (DNA): TGTGCCAGCAGCTTGAGAAGCGGGAGGGAGGATACGCAGTATTTT.

This clone has a handful of counts. This chain connects TRBV7-2 to TRBJ1-5; D gene unclear. The V and J ends lost 1 base and 4 bases respectively, with 5 bases between them. Germline V lookup: CDR1 SGHTA, CDR2 FQGNSA. This CDR3 has 13 residues. CDR3 sequence (DNA): TGTGCCAGCAGCTTAGGGGTAAATCAGCCCCAGCATTTT. Protein product: CASSLGVNQPQHF.